This T cell receptor beta chain was captured by sequencing in a study of vaccination effects on CD4 cells after COVID-19. The wider study: Samples were taken post-vaccine, and their median timing was 72 days after the second dose. Regarding the study as a whole: Vaccine- and infection-induced clones showed marked clonal contraction late following vaccination.

The V end lost 11 bases, the J end lost 0 bases, and 11 bases lay between the germline ends. Germline V gene sequence: CDR1 KGHDR, CDR2 SFDVKD. The CDR3 has 13 amino acids. TCRdb keeps only in-frame clones here, not all; method: immunoSEQ multiplex PCR. The table shows approximately 61,000 clones, with around three quarters occurring only once. Peptide-pool stimulation followed by sequencing identified expanded antigen-specific CD4+ clonotypes in the ViraFEST assay. Researchers isolated CD4+ T cells once 9 to 11 days of culture had elapsed. All participants had two doses of either the BNT162b2 or mRNA-1273 vaccine. People in the vaccine group had not been infected with SARS-CoV-2 before, and their nucleocapsid antibodies were negative. In the case of this clone: Its target is not known.

The sample consisted of CD4+ T cells from PBMCs cultured with HCoV-229E spike peptides, taken after COVID-19 vaccination. The sequence was obtained from a human donor who received a COVID-19 vaccine. The chain couples TRBV24-1 to TRBJ2-3; possibly TRBD2 for D (6 bases). The CDR3 is CASAGTSTDTQYF. The CDR3 DNA reads TGTGCCAGCGCCGGGACTAGCACAGATACGCAGTATTTT.